This T cell receptor (beta chain) was observed in a study of beta chain features in type 1 diabetes. The overall study: Investigators examined 107,917,701 sorted cells across all samples. General study results and limits: TCRB CDR3s from Type 1 diabetes patients were moderately but significantly shorter in all four CD4+ subsets.

Of note for this clone: Its antigen remains unidentified.

Every isolated RNA sample was fully reverse transcribed, so sequencing captured expressed TCRB transcripts. Method: immunoSEQ multiplex PCR; TCRdb's copy keeps in-frame clones and lacks some. The data contain roughly 610,000 clones, 15% to 19% of them seen just once; the ten biggest clones take up under 0.095%. The authors sorted CD4+ naive, central memory, regulatory and stem cell-like memory cells via CD45RO/CCR7/CD25/CD127/CD95/CD27. Post-sort purity exceeded 98% for all sorted populations. Sequencing input: naive CD4+ T cells from blood. This receptor was identified in a man younger than 35 in good health.

CDR3 residues: CASDPSGGSTGELFF. In DNA, the CDR3 is TGCGCCAGCGACCCTAGCGGGGGGTCCACCGGGGAGCTGTTTTTT. This chain uses TRBV5-1 with TRBJ2-2; 11 positions agree with TRBD2. The J segment lost 4 bases and the V segment lost 7 bases, leaving 6 bases of the junction unmatched. This CDR3 has 15 residues. CDR1 is SGHRS and CDR2 is YFSETQ in the germline V gene.